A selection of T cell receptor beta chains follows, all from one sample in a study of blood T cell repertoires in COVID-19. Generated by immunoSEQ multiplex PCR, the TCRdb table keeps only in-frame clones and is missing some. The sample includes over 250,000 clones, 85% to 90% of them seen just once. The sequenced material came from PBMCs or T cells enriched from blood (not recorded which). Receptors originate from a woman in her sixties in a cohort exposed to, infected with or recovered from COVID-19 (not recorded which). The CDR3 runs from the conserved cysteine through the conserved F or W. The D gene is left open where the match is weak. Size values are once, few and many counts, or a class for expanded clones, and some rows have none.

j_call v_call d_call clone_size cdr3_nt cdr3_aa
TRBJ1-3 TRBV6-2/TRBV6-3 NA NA TGTGCCAGCAGTCCCCTGGCGGGGTTCCTGCGCCTCTCTGGAAACACCATATATTTT CASSPLAGFLRLSGNTIYF
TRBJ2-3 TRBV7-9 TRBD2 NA TGTGCCAGCAGAAAGGGACTAGCGGGAGTGATAGATACGCAGTATTTT CASRKGLAGVIDTQYF
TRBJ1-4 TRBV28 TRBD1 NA TGTGCCAGCAGTGCCCAGGACAGGCCCCGAGACGAAAAACTGTTTTTT CASSAQDRPRDEKLFF
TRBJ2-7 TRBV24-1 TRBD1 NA TGTGCCACCAGCGCGGAAACAGGGGATACCTACGAGCAGTACTTC CATSAETGDTYEQYF
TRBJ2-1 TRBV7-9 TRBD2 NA TGTGCCAGCAGCTTAGTGCGACTAGCGAGAAACAATGAGCAGTTCTTC CASSLVRLARNNEQFF
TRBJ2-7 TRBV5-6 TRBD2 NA TGTGCCAGCAGCCCCCACGGGACTAGCGGCTCCTACGAGCAGTACTTC CASSPHGTSGSYEQYF
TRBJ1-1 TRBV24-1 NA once TGTGCCACCAGTGGGGGGGGGCTTACTGAAGCTTTCTTT CATSGGGLTEAFF
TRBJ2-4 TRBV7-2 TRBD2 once TGTGCCAGCAGACCGTTTGGCGGGAGGAGAGCCAAAAACATTCAGTACTTC CASRPFGGRRAKNIQYF
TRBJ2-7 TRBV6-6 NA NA TGTGCCAGCAGGACTAGTACGAGAAGAGACGAGCAGTACTTC CASRTSTRRDEQYF
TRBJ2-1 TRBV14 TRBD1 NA TGTGCCAGCCGTAGGGGGCCTGAGCAGTTCTTC CASRRGPEQFF
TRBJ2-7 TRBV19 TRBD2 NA TGTGCCAGTAGTCGAATCGGGACTAGCGGGGGTTACGAGCAGTACTTC CASSRIGTSGGYEQYF
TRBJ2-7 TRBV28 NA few TGTGCCAGCAGCTCCGGGAACTCCTACGAGCAGTACTTC CASSSGNSYEQYF
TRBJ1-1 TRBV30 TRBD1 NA TGTGCCTGGGGGGACAGCTTTCCCGGACGGACTGAAGCTTTCTTT CAWGDSFPGRTEAFF
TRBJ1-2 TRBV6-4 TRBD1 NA TGTGCCAGCAGTCCGGGACAGAGCAACTATGGCTACACCTTC CASSPGQSNYGYTF
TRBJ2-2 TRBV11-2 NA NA TGTGCCAGCAGCTTACAAGCGGGTCTGGTGACCGGGGAGCTGTTTTTT CASSLQAGLVTGELFF
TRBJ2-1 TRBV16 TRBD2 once TGTGCCAGCAGCCTGACTAGCGACAATGAGCAGTTCTTC CASSLTSDNEQFF
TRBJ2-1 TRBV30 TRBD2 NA TGTGCCTGGAGTGTTGGGGGACTAGTCAACAATGAGCAGTTCTTC CAWSVGGLVNNEQFF
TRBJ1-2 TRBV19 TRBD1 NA TGTGCCAGTAGTACCCGACAGGGCATGGGCTGGACCTTC CASSTRQGMGWTF
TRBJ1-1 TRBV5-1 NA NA TGCGCCAGCAGCTTGGGGCTGGGGGGTGGCACTGAAGCTTTCTTT CASSLGLGGGTEAFF
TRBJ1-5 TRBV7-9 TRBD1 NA TGTGCCAGCAGCTTGACAGGGGATAATCAGCCCCAGCATTTT CASSLTGDNQPQHF
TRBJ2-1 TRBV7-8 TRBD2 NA TGTGCCAGCAGCTTAGAGGGGACTAGCGGGAGATTTGGTGAGCAGTTCTTC CASSLEGTSGRFGEQFF
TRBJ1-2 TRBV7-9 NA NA TGTGCCAGCAGCACCTACAGGGTTAACTATGGCTACACCTTC CASSTYRVNYGYTF
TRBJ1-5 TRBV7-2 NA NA TGTGCCAGCACGGACTTAAATCGCAATCAGCCCCAGCATTTT CASTDLNRNQPQHF
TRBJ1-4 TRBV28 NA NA TGTGCCAGCAGTTTGGGAGGGCAGGGTAATGAAAAACTGTTTTTT CASSLGGQGNEKLFF
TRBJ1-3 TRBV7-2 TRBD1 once TGTGCCAGCAGGGACAGGGGGCAAGGAAACACCATATATTTT CASRDRGQGNTIYF
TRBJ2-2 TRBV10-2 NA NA TGCGCCAGCAGTGAGAACTTGAACACCGGGGAGCTGTTTTTT CASSENLNTGELFF
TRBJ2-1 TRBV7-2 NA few TGTGCCAGCAGCTTCCGGGGTGGAGACAATGAGCAGTTCTTC CASSFRGGDNEQFF
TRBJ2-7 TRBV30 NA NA TGTGCCTGGACAAGGGGCGTTGGGGAGCAGTACTTC CAWTRGVGEQYF
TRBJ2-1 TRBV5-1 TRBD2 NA TGCGCCAGCAGCCTCACTAGCGGGGCCGTTAATGAGCAGTTCTTC CASSLTSGAVNEQFF
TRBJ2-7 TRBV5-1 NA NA TGCGCCAGCAGCCTCGGGTCCACCACCTCCTACGAGCAGTACTTC CASSLGSTTSYEQYF
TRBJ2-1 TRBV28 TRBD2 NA TGTGCCAGCAGTCTATCGACCTCCGGGACTAGAACCAATCATGAGCAGTTCTTC CASSLSTSGTRTNHEQFF
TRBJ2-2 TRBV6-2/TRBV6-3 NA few TGTGCCAGCAGCCAGCACACCGGGGAGCTGTTTTTT CASSQHTGELFF
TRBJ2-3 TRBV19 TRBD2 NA TGTGCCAGTAGTATTAGAGCGGGAGGACTCACAGATACGCAGTATTTT CASSIRAGGLTDTQYF
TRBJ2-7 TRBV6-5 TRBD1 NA TGTGCCAGCAGCCGGGACAGAGGAATCTACGAGCAGTACTTC CASSRDRGIYEQYF
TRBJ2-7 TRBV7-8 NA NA TGTGCCAGCAGCTCCACCCCTATATACGAGCAGTACTTC CASSSTPIYEQYF
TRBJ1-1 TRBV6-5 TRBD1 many TGTGCCAGCAGGCCGGTACAGGGGGCAACGAGTAAAGCTTTCTTT CASRPVQGATSKAFF